This T cell receptor beta chain was retrieved from a study of T cell responses to AZD1222 COVID-19 vaccine. TCRdb's table, derived via immunoSEQ multiplex PCR, lists solely in-frame clones and lacks some. The repertoire consists of 120,000 to 150,000 clones, with roughly 91% occurring once and the leading ten covering roughly 2%. The CDR3 consists of 16 residues. Trimming cost V 5 bases and J 5 bases; bases outside gene matches: 10. The V gene's germline CDR1 is SEHNR and CDR2 FQNEAQ (reference sequence). V is TRBV7-9 and J is TRBJ2-2; 8 nucleotides agree with TRBD1. The clonotype comes from an adult in good health. This material consisted of peripheral blood, taken on day 0 of AZD1222 vaccination. In DNA form, the CDR3 reads TGTGCCAGCAGCGAAATCCCACAGGGGGGTACCGGGGAGCTGTTTTTT. It is translated as CASSEIPQGGTGELFF.